Listed below are T cell receptor beta chains from one sample, sequenced in a study of T cell repertoires in cytomegalovirus infection. Using its own MiXCR run on the reads, TCRdb lists one record per CDR3 protein. This sample has roughly 280,000 distinct CDR3 sequences, with roughly 10% found just once. Sequenced input: PBMCs. The receptor set was obtained from a human donor in good health (CMV status not recorded). Some clones in this sample may be carry-over from other donors' samples. Both conserved end residues are trimmed from each CDR3. The order of the fields is CDR3 length, V gene, J gene, CDR3 protein.

cdr3_length: 12
v_call: TRBV7-8
j_call: TRBJ1-3
cdr3_aa: ASSLGVGGNTIY

cdr3_length: 14
v_call: TRBV5-1
j_call: TRBJ2-5
cdr3_aa: ASSLESGRGVETQY

cdr3_length: 11
v_call: TRBV28
j_call: TRBJ2-1
cdr3_aa: ASSSTIPDEQF

cdr3_length: 11
v_call: TRBV6-5
j_call: TRBJ2-4
cdr3_aa: ASSYSPERVQY

cdr3_length: 13
v_call: TRBV29-1
j_call: TRBJ1-3
cdr3_aa: SVKTGGSSGNTIY

cdr3_length: 8
v_call: TRBV28
j_call: TRBJ1-1
cdr3_aa: ASSTSEAF

cdr3_length: 12
v_call: TRBV7-6
j_call: TRBJ2-7
cdr3_aa: ASSARGGNYEQY

cdr3_length: 11
v_call: TRBV24-1
j_call: TRBJ2-5
cdr3_aa: ATSDGGEETQY

cdr3_length: 12
v_call: TRBV5-1
j_call: TRBJ2-1
cdr3_aa: ASRYSEKNNEQF

cdr3_length: 10
v_call: TRBV7-2
j_call: TRBJ1-1
cdr3_aa: ASSLPLTEAF

cdr3_length: 14
v_call: TRBV11-2
j_call: TRBJ2-1
cdr3_aa: ASSPGASGGYNEQF

cdr3_length: 12
v_call: TRBV6-2/TRBV6-3
j_call: TRBJ2-2
cdr3_aa: ASSYSGVAGELF

cdr3_length: 12
v_call: TRBV7-2
j_call: TRBJ1-6
cdr3_aa: ASSYTGVGSPLH

cdr3_length: 12
v_call: TRBV19
j_call: TRBJ2-3
cdr3_aa: ASSIDLDTTTQY

cdr3_length: 11
v_call: TRBV19
j_call: TRBJ1-2
cdr3_aa: ASTDREEYGYT

cdr3_length: 13
v_call: TRBV6-1
j_call: TRBJ1-5
cdr3_aa: ASNRGQANNQPQH

cdr3_length: 13
v_call: TRBV12-3/TRBV12-4
j_call: TRBJ2-3
cdr3_aa: ASSRTSGSTDTQY

cdr3_length: 11
v_call: TRBV12-3/TRBV12-4
j_call: TRBJ1-3
cdr3_aa: ASSYLGGNTIY

cdr3_length: 10
v_call: TRBV29-1
j_call: TRBJ2-3
cdr3_aa: SVGQGPGTQY

cdr3_length: 13
v_call: TRBV5-4
j_call: TRBJ2-5
cdr3_aa: ASTLRREGGETQY

cdr3_length: 13
v_call: TRBV6-5
j_call: TRBJ2-1
cdr3_aa: ASRPGPMDYNEQF

cdr3_length: 13
v_call: TRBV12-3/TRBV12-4
j_call: TRBJ1-5
cdr3_aa: ASRAGTAGNQPQH

cdr3_length: 11
v_call: TRBV29-1
j_call: TRBJ1-2
cdr3_aa: SVEKQTLNGYT

cdr3_length: 10
v_call: TRBV20-1
j_call: TRBJ2-1
cdr3_aa: SARESLKGQF

cdr3_length: 11
v_call: TRBV7-2
j_call: TRBJ2-7
cdr3_aa: ASSHSGSGEQY

cdr3_length: 14
v_call: TRBV7-2
j_call: TRBJ2-1
cdr3_aa: ASSLRTPGGFDEQF

cdr3_length: 14
v_call: TRBV7-2
j_call: TRBJ2-7
cdr3_aa: ASSWAGGTSDYEQY

cdr3_length: 13
v_call: TRBV14
j_call: TRBJ2-5
cdr3_aa: ASSQESGGKRTQY

cdr3_length: 16
v_call: TRBV7-2
j_call: TRBJ2-7
cdr3_aa: ASSPLTRTGIERYEQY

cdr3_length: 12
v_call: TRBV24-1
j_call: TRBJ2-3
cdr3_aa: ATSARGRTDTQY

cdr3_length: 13
v_call: TRBV28
j_call: TRBJ2-7
cdr3_aa: ASSRVAGGAYEQY

cdr3_length: 15
v_call: TRBV7-2
j_call: TRBJ1-1
cdr3_aa: ASSQSDRGLLVAEAF

cdr3_length: 13
v_call: TRBV19
j_call: TRBJ2-7
cdr3_aa: ASSIRLAGGYEQY

cdr3_length: 13
v_call: TRBV19
j_call: TRBJ1-1
cdr3_aa: ASSISGGGYTEAF

cdr3_length: 11
v_call: TRBV7-3
j_call: TRBJ2-3
cdr3_aa: ASSWRLVDTQY

cdr3_length: 12
v_call: TRBV4-2
j_call: TRBJ1-1
cdr3_aa: ASSQDDGNTEAF

cdr3_length: 13
v_call: TRBV6-5
j_call: TRBJ1-3
cdr3_aa: ASSRTVSSGNTIY

cdr3_length: 11
v_call: TRBV18
j_call: TRBJ1-1
cdr3_aa: ASSPRQNTEAF

cdr3_length: 13
v_call: TRBV7-2
j_call: TRBJ1-5
cdr3_aa: ASSLAGQGDKPQH

cdr3_length: 13
v_call: TRBV7-6
j_call: TRBJ1-1
cdr3_aa: ASSAVRGRNTEAF

cdr3_length: 12
v_call: TRBV7-2
j_call: TRBJ1-5
cdr3_aa: ASSLPGYGQPQH

cdr3_length: 11
v_call: TRBV7-2
j_call: TRBJ2-7
cdr3_aa: ASSPTLPYEQY

cdr3_length: 13
v_call: TRBV2
j_call: TRBJ2-5
cdr3_aa: ASSRRNVLQETQY

cdr3_length: 12
v_call: TRBV4-2
j_call: TRBJ1-1
cdr3_aa: ASRSDSLNTEAF

cdr3_length: 12
v_call: TRBV30
j_call: TRBJ2-5
cdr3_aa: AWEDTWLQETQY

cdr3_length: 13
v_call: TRBV6-2/TRBV6-3
j_call: TRBJ2-3
cdr3_aa: ASSSEWPGTDTQY

cdr3_length: 9
v_call: TRBV7-2
j_call: TRBJ2-3
cdr3_aa: ASSSIYTQY

cdr3_length: 15
v_call: TRBV6-6
j_call: TRBJ2-3
cdr3_aa: ASSLGLAGVGADTQY

cdr3_length: 13
v_call: TRBV7-2
j_call: TRBJ2-7
cdr3_aa: ASSAGTSGFYEQY

cdr3_length: 12
v_call: TRBV30
j_call: TRBJ1-1
cdr3_aa: AWSVLTVNTEAF

cdr3_length: 12
v_call: TRBV29-1
j_call: TRBJ2-1
cdr3_aa: SVPVFGGRGEQF